This is a list of T cell receptor beta chains from one sample in a study of molecular identifiers for immune sequencing clone quantification. TCRdb reprocessed the PCR reads via MiXCR and lists one record per CDR3 protein. The sample consists of approximately 90,000 distinct CDR3 sequences, 20% to 25% of them appearing once. Specimen: naive CD8+ T cells from blood, with Jurkat cell RNA spiked in. These receptors all come from a human donor in good health. Some libraries in this study had Jurkat cell RNA spiked in. Each CDR3 is given with its conserved first and last residue. A D gene is named only where the DNA matches it firmly. Clone size appears in some rows only: once, few, many, or a class for an expanded clone.

>few|NA|TRBV12-3/TRBV12-4|TRBJ2-7
TGTGCCAGCAACGCCGGAGACCACCGTTCCTCCGAGCAGTACTTC
CASNAGDHRSSEQYF
>many|NA|TRBV7-9|TRBJ1-1
TGTGCCAGCAGATCGTATATCCCCGAAGCTTTCTTT
CASRSYIPEAFF
>NA|NA|TRBV4-1|TRBJ2-7
TGCGCCCGCCGCCCCGGACCGGGGTGCGAGCCGTGCTTC
CARRPGPGCEPCF
>NA|TRBD2|TRBV19|TRBJ2-1
TGTGCCAGTAGTATCAACGCGGGAGGGCGCTCCTACAATGAGCAGTTCTTC
CASSINAGGRSYNEQFF
>NA|NA|TRBV29-1|TRBJ2-1
TGCAGCGTTGAAGGGACGGAACTAAAATACAATGAGCGGTTCTTC
CSVEGTELKYNERFF
>NA|NA|TRBV7-9|TRBJ2-3
TGTGCCAGCAGCAACGGACTAGAAGGGGGCGATACGCAGTATTTT
CASSNGLEGGDTQYF
>many|NA|TRBV27|TRBJ2-7
TGTGCCAGCAGGATCTACGAGCAGTACTTC
CASRIYEQYF
>many|NA|TRBV24-1|TRBJ2-1
TGTGCCACCAGTGACCAAGACAGAGAATATAACAATGAGCAGTTCTTC
CATSDQDREYNNEQFF
>many|TRBD2|TRBV7-9|TRBJ2-3
TGTGCCAGCAGCGGAACTAGCGGGAAGAATTCAGATACGCAGTATTTT
CASSGTSGKNSDTQYF
>NA|NA|TRBV13|TRBJ2-5
TGTGCCAGCAGCTTAGGCCTAGCGAGCAAGCAAGAGACCCAGTACTTC
CASSLGLASKQETQYF
>many|NA|TRBV7-9|TRBJ1-5
TGTGCCAGCAGCGATGAGGACTTCCTTAATCAGCCCCAGCATTTT
CASSDEDFLNQPQHF
>many|NA|TRBV14|TRBJ2-5
TGTGCCAGCAGCCAAGAGCTCCAAGAGACCCAGTACTTC
CASSQELQETQYF
>few|NA|TRBV14|TRBJ1-1
TGTGCCAGCAGCCAAGCCCGGGGGGGGGGTACTGAAGCTTTCTTT
CASSQARGGGTEAFF
>NA|NA|TRBV5-3|TRBJ2-5
TGTGCCAGAAGCTTGAGAGAGACCCAGTACTTC
CARSLRETQYF
>many|NA|TRBV5-1|TRBJ2-7
TGCGCCAGCAGCGAGACAGGTCCCTACGAGCAGTACTTC
CASSETGPYEQYF
>few|NA|TRBV5-5|TRBJ2-5
TGTGCCAGCAGCTTGGATGCGGGCAGCCCCCAAGAGACCCAGTACTTC
CASSLDAGSPQETQYF
>NA|NA|TRBV4-1|TRBJ2-5
TGCGCCAGCAGCCCAGACAGGGAGACCCAGTACTTC
CASSPDRETQYF
>many|NA|TRBV6-5|TRBJ2-1
TGTGCCAGCCGGGAGTCGTCCTACAATGAGCAGTTCTTC
CASRESSYNEQFF
>many|TRBD2|TRBV2|TRBJ2-2
TGTGCCAGCAGGCTAGGACTAGCCACGCTGACCGGGGAGCTGTTTTTT
CASRLGLATLTGELFF
>many|NA|TRBV6-2/TRBV6-3|TRBJ2-7
TGTGCCAGCAGTTTTACGGGGTCCTACGAGCAGTACTTC
CASSFTGSYEQYF
>NA|NA|TRBV19|TRBJ2-1
TGTGCCAGTTCTTTCCACTCCTACAATGAGCAGTTCTTC
CASSFHSYNEQFF
>many|TRBD1|TRBV7-9|TRBJ2-7
TGTGCCAGCAGCTCGGGACAGGGGAATTCCTACGAGCAGTACTTC
CASSSGQGNSYEQYF
>many|TRBD1|TRBV29-1|TRBJ1-6
TGCAGCGTCCGGACAGGGCTTAATTCACCCCTCCACTTT
CSVRTGLNSPLHF
>many|NA|TRBV27|TRBJ2-1
TGTGCCAGCAGTTTATGGCAGGGGACCTACAATGAGCAGTTCTTC
CASSLWQGTYNEQFF
>many|NA|TRBV4-3|TRBJ2-6
TGCGCCAGCAGCCAAGATCCCGGTACTGGGGCCAACGTCCTGACTTTC
CASSQDPGTGANVLTF
>many|TRBD1|TRBV4-3|TRBJ1-1
TGCGCCAGCAGCCAAGATGACAGGGTAGGCACTGAAGCTTTCTTT
CASSQDDRVGTEAFF
>many|TRBD1|TRBV28|TRBJ2-7
TGTGCCAGCAGTTCCCATCACGGACAGGGAAGCTCCTACGAGCAGTACTTC
CASSSHHGQGSSYEQYF
>few|TRBD2|TRBV6-2/TRBV6-3|TRBJ2-3
TGTGCCAGCAGTTCTTGGCTAGCGGGAGGCCTAGGTAGCACAGATACGCAGTATTTT
CASSSWLAGGLGSTDTQYF
>few|NA|TRBV11-3|TRBJ2-7
TGTGCCAGCAGTTCCATTAACGGGGACGAGCAGTACTTC
CASSSINGDEQYF
>many|TRBD1|TRBV12-3/TRBV12-4|TRBJ2-5
TGTGCCAGCAGCCGACCGGGACAGGGACAAGAGACCCAGTACTTC
CASSRPGQGQETQYF
>many|TRBD1|TRBV12-3/TRBV12-4|TRBJ2-3
TGTGCCAGCAGTGACACAGGGGGCTTCACAGATACGCAGTATTTT
CASSDTGGFTDTQYF
>many|TRBD1|TRBV28|TRBJ1-1
TGTGCCAGCAGTCGTACCGGGACAGGGGGCACTGAAGCTTTCTTT
CASSRTGTGGTEAFF
>many|NA|TRBV4-3|TRBJ1-1
TGCGCCAGCAGCCTCGGAAGAGTTTTGAACACTGAAGCTTTCTTT
CASSLGRVLNTEAFF
>NA|NA|TRBV5-6|TRBJ2-3
TGTGCCAGCAGCCAACTGCTAGGGAGCACAGATACGCAGTATTTT
CASSQLLGSTDTQYF
>NA|NA|TRBV30|TRBJ1-1
TGTATGCTAAGGTGGGAGATCACTGAAGCTTTCTTT
CMLRWEITEAFF
>NA|NA|TRBV20-1|TRBJ2-3
TGCAGTGCTATGGAACCCGATCCGCAGTATTTT
CSAMEPDPQYF
>many|NA|TRBV6-1|TRBJ2-7
TGTGCCAGCAGTGAAGTAGCACTTACCGGACACGAGCAGTACTTC
CASSEVALTGHEQYF
>many|TRBD1|TRBV7-6|TRBJ1-2
TGTGCCAGCAGCTTAGCAAACCAGGGGGCGTTTGTTGGCTACACCTTC
CASSLANQGAFVGYTF
>many|NA|TRBV19|TRBJ1-5
TGTGCCAGTACTGGGTCAGGAATGGGCAATCAGCCCCAGCATTTT
CASTGSGMGNQPQHF
>many|NA|TRBV15|TRBJ2-7
TGTGCCACCAGCAGAGCTAGGGGGGCCATCGCGTACTTC
CATSRARGAIAYF
>many|TRBD2|TRBV5-4|TRBJ2-5
TGTGCCAGCAACATGGGGGGGTTGTTGGAGACCCAGTACTTC
CASNMGGLLETQYF
>many|TRBD1|TRBV9|TRBJ2-5
TGTGCCAGCAGCGTAGACAGGGGGTTCCAAGAGACCCAGTACTTC
CASSVDRGFQETQYF
>few|TRBD2|TRBV30|TRBJ2-2
TGTGCCCTATCCGCTAGCGGGAGCTACACCGGGGAGCTGTTTTTT
CALSASGSYTGELFF
>NA|NA|TRBV27|TRBJ2-7
TGTGCCAGCAGCCTCCACGGAGGTAGGGAGGGGGTATACGAGCAGTACTTC
CASSLHGGREGVYEQYF
>many|TRBD1|TRBV13|TRBJ2-7
TGTGCCAGCAGCCCCGGAGGACAGGGGGGTTACGAGCAGTACTTC
CASSPGGQGGYEQYF
>many|NA|TRBV28|TRBJ1-1
TGTGCCAGCAGGGGGGGTTCTGAAGCTTTCTTT
CASRGGSEAFF
>NA|TRBD2|TRBV13|TRBJ2-7
TGTGCCAGCAGCACCTGGACTAGTGACCAAATGCTATGGTACGAGCAGTACTTC
CASSTWTSDQMLWYEQYF